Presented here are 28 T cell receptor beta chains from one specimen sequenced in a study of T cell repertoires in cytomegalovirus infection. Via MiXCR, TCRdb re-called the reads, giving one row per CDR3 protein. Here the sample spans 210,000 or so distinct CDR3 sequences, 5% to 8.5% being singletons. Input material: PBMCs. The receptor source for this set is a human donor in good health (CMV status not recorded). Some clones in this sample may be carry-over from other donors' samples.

The CDR3 reads CSARDRQGYQPQHF. CDR3 nucleotide sequence: TGCAGTGCTAGAGATCGGCAGGGATATCAGCCCCAGCATTTT. V usage is TRBV20-1 and J usage is TRBJ1-5; TRBD1 might be the D (5 bases). Germline CDR1 reads DFQATT; CDR2 reads SNEGSKA (reference sequence). The CDR3 has 14 amino acids. The V and J ends lost 0 bases and 5 bases respectively, with 11 bases between them.

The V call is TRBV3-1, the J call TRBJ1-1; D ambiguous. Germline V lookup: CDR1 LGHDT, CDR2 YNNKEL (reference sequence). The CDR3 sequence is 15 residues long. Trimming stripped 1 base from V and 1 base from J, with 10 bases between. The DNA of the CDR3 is TGTGCCAGCAGCCAAGCAGGTTCCGGGAACACTGAAGCTTTCTTT. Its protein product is CASSQAGSGNTEAFF.

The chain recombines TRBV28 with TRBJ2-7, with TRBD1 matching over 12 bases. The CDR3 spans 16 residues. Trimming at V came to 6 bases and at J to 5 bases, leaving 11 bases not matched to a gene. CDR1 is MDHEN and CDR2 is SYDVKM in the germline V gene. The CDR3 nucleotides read TGTGCCAGCAGCTCACCAGGGACAGGGGGCCGTCACGAGCAGTACGTC. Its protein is CASSSPGTGGRHEQYV.

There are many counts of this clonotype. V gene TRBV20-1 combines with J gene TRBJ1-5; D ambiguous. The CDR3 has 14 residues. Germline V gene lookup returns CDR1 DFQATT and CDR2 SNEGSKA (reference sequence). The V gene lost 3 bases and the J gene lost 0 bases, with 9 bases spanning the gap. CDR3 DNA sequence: TGCAGTGCTAGCTCTGGGTATAGCAATCAGCCCCAGCATTTT. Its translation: CSASSGYSNQPQHF.

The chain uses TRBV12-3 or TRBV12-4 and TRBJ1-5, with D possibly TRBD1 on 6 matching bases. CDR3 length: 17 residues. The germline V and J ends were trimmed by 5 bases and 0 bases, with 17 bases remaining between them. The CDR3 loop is CASSQGSSGYSNQPQHF. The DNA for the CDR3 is TGTGCCAGCAGTCAGGGGTCGTCGGGTTATAGCAATCAGCCCCAGCATTTT.

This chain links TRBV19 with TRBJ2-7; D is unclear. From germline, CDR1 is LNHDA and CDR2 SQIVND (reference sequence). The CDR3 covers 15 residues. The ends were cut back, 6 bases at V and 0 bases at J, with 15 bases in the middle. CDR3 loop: CASRLLHAGSYEQYF. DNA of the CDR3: TGTGCCAGTAGACTGCTCCACGCCGGCTCCTACGAGCAGTACTTC.

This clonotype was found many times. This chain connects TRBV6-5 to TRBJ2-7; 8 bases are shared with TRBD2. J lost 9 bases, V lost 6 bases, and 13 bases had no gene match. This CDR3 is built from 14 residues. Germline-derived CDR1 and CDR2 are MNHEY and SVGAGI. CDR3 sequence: CASSGTRSPLVQYF. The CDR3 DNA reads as TGTGCCAGCAGCGGGACTAGATCCCCTCTCGTGCAGTACTTC.

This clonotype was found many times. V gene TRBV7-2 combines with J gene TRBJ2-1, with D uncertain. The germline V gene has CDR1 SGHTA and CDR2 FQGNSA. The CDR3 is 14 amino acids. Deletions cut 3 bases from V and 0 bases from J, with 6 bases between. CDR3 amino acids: CASSLSSSYNEQFF. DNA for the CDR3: TGTGCCAGCAGCTTGTCCTCCTCCTACAATGAGCAGTTCTTC. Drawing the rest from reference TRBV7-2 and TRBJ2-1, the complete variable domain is GAGVSQSPSNKVTEKGKDVELRCDPISGHTALYWYRQSLGQGLEFLIYFQGNSAPDKSGLPSDRFSAERTGGSVSTLTIQRTQQEDSAVYLCASSLSSSYNEQFFGPGTRLTVL.

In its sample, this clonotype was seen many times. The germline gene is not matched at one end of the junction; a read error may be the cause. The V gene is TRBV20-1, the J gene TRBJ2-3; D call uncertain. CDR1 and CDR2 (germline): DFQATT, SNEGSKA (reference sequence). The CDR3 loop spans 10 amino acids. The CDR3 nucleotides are TGTTCCGGGAGCACAGATACGCAGTATTTT. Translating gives CSGSTDTQYF.

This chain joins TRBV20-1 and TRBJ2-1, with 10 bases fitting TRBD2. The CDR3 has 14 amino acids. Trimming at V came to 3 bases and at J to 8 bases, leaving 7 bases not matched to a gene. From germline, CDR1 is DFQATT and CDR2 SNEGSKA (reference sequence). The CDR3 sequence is CSASRLAGVDEQFF. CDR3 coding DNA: TGCAGTGCTAGTCGCCTAGCGGGGGTCGATGAGCAGTTCTTC.

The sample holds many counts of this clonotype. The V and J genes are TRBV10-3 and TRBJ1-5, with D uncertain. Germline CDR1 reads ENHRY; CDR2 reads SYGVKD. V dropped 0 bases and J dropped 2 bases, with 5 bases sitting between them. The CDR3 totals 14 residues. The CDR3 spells CAISESSRNQPQHF. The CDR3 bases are TGTGCCATCAGTGAGTCGAGTCGCAATCAGCCCCAGCATTTT.

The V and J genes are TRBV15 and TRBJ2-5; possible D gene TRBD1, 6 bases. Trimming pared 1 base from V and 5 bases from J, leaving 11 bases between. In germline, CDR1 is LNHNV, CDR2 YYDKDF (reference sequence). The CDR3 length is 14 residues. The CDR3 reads CATSRGGGGETQYF. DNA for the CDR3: TGTGCCACCAGCAGAGGAGGGGGTGGGGAGACCCAGTACTTC. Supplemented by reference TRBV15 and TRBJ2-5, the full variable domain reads DAMVIQNPRYQVTQFGKPVTLSCSQTLNHNVMYWYQQKSSQAPKLLFHYYDKDFNNEADTPDNFQSRRPNTSFCFLDIRSPGLGDTAMYLCATSRGGGGETQYFGPGTRLLVL.

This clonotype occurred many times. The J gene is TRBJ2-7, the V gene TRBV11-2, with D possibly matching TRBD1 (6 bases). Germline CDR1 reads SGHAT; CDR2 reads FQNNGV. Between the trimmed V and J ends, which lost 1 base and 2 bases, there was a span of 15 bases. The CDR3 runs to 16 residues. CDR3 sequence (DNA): TGTGCCAGCAGCTTAGGATTCAGACAGGTAGCCTACGAGCAGTACTTC. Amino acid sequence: CASSLGFRQVAYEQYF.

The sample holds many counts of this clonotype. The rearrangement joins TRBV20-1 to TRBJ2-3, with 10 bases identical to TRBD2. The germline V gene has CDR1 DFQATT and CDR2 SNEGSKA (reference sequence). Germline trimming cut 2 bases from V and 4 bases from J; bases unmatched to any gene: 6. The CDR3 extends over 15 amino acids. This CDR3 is CSARLAGAGPDTQYF. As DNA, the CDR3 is TGCAGTGCTAGACTAGCGGGGGCGGGTCCAGATACGCAGTATTTT.

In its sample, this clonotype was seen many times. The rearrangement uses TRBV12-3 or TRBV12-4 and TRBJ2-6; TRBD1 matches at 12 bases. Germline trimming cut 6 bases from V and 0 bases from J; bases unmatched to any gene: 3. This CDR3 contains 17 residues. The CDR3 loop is CASRWDRGHSGANVLTF. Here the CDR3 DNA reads TGTGCCAGCAGATGGGACAGGGGGCACTCTGGGGCCAACGTCCTGACTTTC.

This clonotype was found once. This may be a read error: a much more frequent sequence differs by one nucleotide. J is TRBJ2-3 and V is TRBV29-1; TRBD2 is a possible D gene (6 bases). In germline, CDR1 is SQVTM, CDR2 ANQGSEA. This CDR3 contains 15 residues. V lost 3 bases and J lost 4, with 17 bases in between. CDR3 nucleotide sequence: TGCAGCGTTGAGAGCCGGAGGGGAGGCCCAGATACGCAGTATTTT. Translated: CSVESRRGGPDTQYF.

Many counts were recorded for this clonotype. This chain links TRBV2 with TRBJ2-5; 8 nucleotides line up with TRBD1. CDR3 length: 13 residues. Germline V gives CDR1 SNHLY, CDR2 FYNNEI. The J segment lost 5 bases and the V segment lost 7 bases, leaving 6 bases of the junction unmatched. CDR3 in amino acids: CASTRQGKETQYF. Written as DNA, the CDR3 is TGTGCCAGCACCCGACAGGGGAAGGAGACCCAGTACTTC. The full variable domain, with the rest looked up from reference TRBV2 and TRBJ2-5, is EPEVTQTPSHQVTQMGQEVILRCVPISNHLYFYWYRQILGQKVEFLVSFYNNEISEKSEIFDDQFSVERPDGSNFTLKIRSTKLEDSAMYFCASTRQGKETQYFGPGTRLLVL.

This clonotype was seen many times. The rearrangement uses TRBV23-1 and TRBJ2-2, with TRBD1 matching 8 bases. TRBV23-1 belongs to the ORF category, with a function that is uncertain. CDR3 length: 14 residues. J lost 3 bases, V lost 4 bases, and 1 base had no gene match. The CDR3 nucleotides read TGCGCCAGCAGTCGGACAGGGCACACCGGGGAGCTGTTTTTT. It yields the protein CASSRTGHTGELFF.

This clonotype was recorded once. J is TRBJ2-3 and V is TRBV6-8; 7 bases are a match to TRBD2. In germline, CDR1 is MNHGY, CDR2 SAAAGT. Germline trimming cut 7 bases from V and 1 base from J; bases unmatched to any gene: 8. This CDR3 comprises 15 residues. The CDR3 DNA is TGTGCCAGCACGATGGGGCTAGCGGGCACAGATACGCAGTATTTT. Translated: CASTMGLAGTDTQYF.

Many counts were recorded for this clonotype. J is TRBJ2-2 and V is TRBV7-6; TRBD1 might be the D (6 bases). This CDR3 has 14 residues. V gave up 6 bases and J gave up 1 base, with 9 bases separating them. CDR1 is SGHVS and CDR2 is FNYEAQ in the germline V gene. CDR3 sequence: CASRSTGNTGELFF. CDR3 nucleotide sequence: TGTGCCAGCAGGTCGACAGGGAACACCGGGGAGCTGTTTTTT.

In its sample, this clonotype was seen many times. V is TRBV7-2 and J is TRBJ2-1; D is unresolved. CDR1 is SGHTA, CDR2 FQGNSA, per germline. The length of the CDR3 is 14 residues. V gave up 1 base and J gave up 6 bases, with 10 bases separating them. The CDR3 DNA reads TGTGCCAGCAGCTTAGGCCCCCCCCCCAATGAGCAGTTCTTC. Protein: CASSLGPPPNEQFF.

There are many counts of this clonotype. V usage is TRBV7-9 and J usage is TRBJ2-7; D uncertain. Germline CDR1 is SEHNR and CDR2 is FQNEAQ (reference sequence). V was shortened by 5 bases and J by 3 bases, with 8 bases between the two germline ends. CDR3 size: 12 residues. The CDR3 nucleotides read TGTGCCAGCAGCCCAACCGGCTACGAGCAGTACTTC. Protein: CASSPTGYEQYF.

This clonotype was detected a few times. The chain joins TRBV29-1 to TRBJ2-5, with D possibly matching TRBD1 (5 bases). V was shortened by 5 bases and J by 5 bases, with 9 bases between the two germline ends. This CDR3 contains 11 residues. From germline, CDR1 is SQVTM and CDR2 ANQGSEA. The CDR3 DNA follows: TGCAGCGTTAGGGGCATGGAGACCCAGTACTTC. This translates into CSVRGMETQYF. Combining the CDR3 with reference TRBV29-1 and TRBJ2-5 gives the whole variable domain SAVISQKPSRDICQRGTSLTIQCQVDSQVTMMFWYRQQPGQSLTLIATANQGSEATYESGFVIDKFPISRPNLTFSTLTVSNMSPEDSSIYLCSVRGMETQYFGPGTRLLVL.

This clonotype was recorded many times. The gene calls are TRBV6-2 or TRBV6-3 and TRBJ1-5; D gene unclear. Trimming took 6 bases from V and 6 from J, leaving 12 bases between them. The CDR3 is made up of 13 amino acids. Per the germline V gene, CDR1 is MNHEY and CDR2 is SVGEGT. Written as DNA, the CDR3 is TGTGCCAGCAGACTTGAATGGGGTCAGCCCCAGCATTTT. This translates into CASRLEWGQPQHF.

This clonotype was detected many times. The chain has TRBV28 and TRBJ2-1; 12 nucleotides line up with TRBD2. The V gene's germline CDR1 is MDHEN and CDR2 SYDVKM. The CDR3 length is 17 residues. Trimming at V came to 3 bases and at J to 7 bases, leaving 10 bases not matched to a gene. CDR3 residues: CASSFGASGGARNEQFF. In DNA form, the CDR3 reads TGTGCCAGCAGTTTCGGGGCTAGCGGGGGGGCGAGGAATGAGCAGTTCTTC. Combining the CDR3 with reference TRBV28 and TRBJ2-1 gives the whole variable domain DVKVTQSSRYLVKRTGEKVFLECVQDMDHENMFWYRQDPGLGLRLIYFSYDVKMKEKGDIPEGYSVSREKKERFSLILESASTNQTSMYLCASSFGASGGARNEQFFGPGTRLTVL.

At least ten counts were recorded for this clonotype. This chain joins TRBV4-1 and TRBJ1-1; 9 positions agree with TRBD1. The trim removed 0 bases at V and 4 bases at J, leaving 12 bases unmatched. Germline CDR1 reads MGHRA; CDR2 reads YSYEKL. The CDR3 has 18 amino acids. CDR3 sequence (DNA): TGCGCCAGCAGCCAAGATCCCGGACAGGGGCCTATGGCCACTGAAGCTTTCTTT. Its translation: CASSQDPGQGPMATEAFF.

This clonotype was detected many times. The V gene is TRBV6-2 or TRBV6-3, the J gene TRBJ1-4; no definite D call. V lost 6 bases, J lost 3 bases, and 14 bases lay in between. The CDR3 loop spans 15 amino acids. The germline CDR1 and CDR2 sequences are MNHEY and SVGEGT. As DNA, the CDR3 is TGTGCCAGCAGGCAACTCGCAAGATCTAATGAAAAACTGTTTTTT. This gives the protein CASRQLARSNEKLFF.

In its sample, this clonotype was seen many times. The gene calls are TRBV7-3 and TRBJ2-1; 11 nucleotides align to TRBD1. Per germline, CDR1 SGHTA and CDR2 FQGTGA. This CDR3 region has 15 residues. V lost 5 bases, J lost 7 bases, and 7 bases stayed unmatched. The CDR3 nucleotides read TGTGCCAGCAGCCGGGACAGGGGGGCGCTAAATGAGCAGTTCTTC. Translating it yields CASSRDRGALNEQFF.